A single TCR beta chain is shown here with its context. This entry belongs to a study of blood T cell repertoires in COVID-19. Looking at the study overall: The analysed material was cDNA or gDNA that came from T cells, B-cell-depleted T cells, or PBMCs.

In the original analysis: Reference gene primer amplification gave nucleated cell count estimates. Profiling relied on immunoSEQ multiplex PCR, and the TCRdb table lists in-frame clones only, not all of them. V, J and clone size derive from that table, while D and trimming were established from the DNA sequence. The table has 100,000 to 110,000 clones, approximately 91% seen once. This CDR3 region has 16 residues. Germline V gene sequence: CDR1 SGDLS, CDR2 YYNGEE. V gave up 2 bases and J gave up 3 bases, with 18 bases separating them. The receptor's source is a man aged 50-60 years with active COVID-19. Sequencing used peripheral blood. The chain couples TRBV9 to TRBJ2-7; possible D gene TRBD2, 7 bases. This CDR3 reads CASSVGEGGVLYEQYF. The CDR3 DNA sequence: TGTGCCAGCAGCGTGGGAGAGGGGGGGGTTCTCTACGAGCAGTACTTC. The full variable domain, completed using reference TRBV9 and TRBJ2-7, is DSGVTQTPKHLITATGQRVTLRCSPRSGDLSVYWYQQSLDQGLQFLIQYYNGEERAKGNILERFSAQQFPDLHSELNLSSLELGDSALYFCASSVGEGGVLYEQYFGPGTRLTVT.